These T cell receptor beta chains were read from a single sample in a study of cytomegalovirus exposure and HLA in healthy donors. The protocol was immunoSEQ multiplex PCR, while the TCRdb copy is restricted to in-frame clones and leaves out a portion. In the table there are around 140,000 clones, about 87% of which are singletons. The sequenced sample consisted of PBMCs. These receptors were obtained from a woman aged 25 to 39 in good health and CMV-seronegative. The CDR3 runs from the conserved cysteine through the conserved F or W. D genes are given only for firm matches. Clone size is not always given. Where it is, it says once, few, many or a class for expanded clones.

d_call	v_call	j_call	clone_size	cdr3_nt	cdr3_aa
-	TRBV5-4	TRBJ1-4	-	TGTGCCAGCAGCTTGGCGGGGGGAAATGAAAAACTGTTTTTT	CASSLAGGNEKLFF
-	TRBV30	TRBJ1-5	few	TGTGCCTGGAGTGGACACTTGGATCAGCCCCAGCATTTT	CAWSGHLDQPQHF
TRBD2	TRBV19	TRBJ2-3	-	TGTGCCAGTAGCCTAGCGGAGAGAGATACGCAGTATTTT	CASSLAERDTQYF
TRBD1	TRBV4-1	TRBJ2-1	-	TGCGCCAGCAGCCAAGATGGGACAGGGAGCTCCTACAATGAGCAGTTCTTC	CASSQDGTGSSYNEQFF
TRBD1	TRBV28	TRBJ1-5	-	TGTGCCAGCAGTTCTGTCCCAACAGGGGCTCAGCCCCAGCATTTT	CASSSVPTGAQPQHF
TRBD1	TRBV6-6	TRBJ1-5	few	TGTGCCAGCAGTTATGTGGGACAGGAAAATCAGCCCCAGCATTTT	CASSYVGQENQPQHF
TRBD2	TRBV14	TRBJ2-1	-	TGTGCCAGCAGCCAAGAAAGAACGACTAGCGGGAGCTACAATGAGCAGTTCTTC	CASSQERTTSGSYNEQFF
-	TRBV6-5	TRBJ1-1	-	TGTGCCAGCAGTTGGGACGGGGGAACTGAAGCTTTCTTT	CASSWDGGTEAFF
TRBD1	TRBV7-9	TRBJ1-2	-	TGTGCCAGCAGCCGGTTTGGACAGGGGGCGTTTGGCTACACCTTC	CASSRFGQGAFGYTF
-	TRBV7-3	TRBJ1-4	once	TGTGCCAGCAGCTCACCCTGGGGCAGTAATGAAAAACTGTTTTTT	CASSSPWGSNEKLFF
TRBD1	TRBV14	TRBJ1-2	-	TGTGCCAGCAGCCAAGATCTAGCGGGACAGGGGAGCTATGGCTACACCTTC	CASSQDLAGQGSYGYTF
-	TRBV19	TRBJ2-2	-	TGTGCCAGTAGTATAGGAAGACAGTCATCCATGGGGGAGCTGTTTTTT	CASSIGRQSSMGELFF
TRBD1	TRBV6-4	TRBJ2-2	-	TGTGCCAGCAGTGACTCCCGACAGGGGAACACCGGGGAGCTGTTTTTT	CASSDSRQGNTGELFF
-	TRBV27	TRBJ1-2	-	TGTGCCAGCAGTTTATCAGCACAGTACTATGGCTACACCTTC	CASSLSAQYYGYTF
-	TRBV7-6	TRBJ2-7	-	TGTGCCAGCAGCCCGTCAATCGGGCAGGGGAATTACGAGCAGTACTTC	CASSPSIGQGNYEQYF
-	TRBV4-3	TRBJ1-4	few	TGCGCCAGCAGCCTTTTTAGGGGGAGTCGGGAAAAACTGTTTTTT	CASSLFRGSREKLFF
-	TRBV27	TRBJ2-1	-	TGTGCCAGCAGTTGGGGGACTCACCCTTCGAATGAGCAGTTCTTC	CASSWGTHPSNEQFF
-	TRBV28	TRBJ2-7	-	TGTGCCAGCAGTTTCCGGGGAATAAGGTCCTACGAGCAGTACTTC	CASSFRGIRSYEQYF
TRBD2	TRBV14	TRBJ2-5	once	TGTGCCAGCAGCCAGGGGCTAGCGGGGGCCCAAGAGACCCAGTACTTC	CASSQGLAGAQETQYF
-	TRBV21-1	TRBJ1-2	once	TGTGCCAGCAGCCCTTCGGACAGCTATGGCTACACCTTC	CASSPSDSYGYTF
TRBD2	TRBV11-1	TRBJ2-2	few	TGTGCCAGCAGCTTCAAGCGGGAGGGCCCGAACACCGGGGAGCTGTTTTTT	CASSFKREGPNTGELFF
-	TRBV7-9	TRBJ1-4	-	TGTGCCAGCAGCTTACGGGAGGTGAAGTTCACCCGCACAGGAGAAAAACTGTTTTTT	CASSLREVKFTRTGEKLFF
-	TRBV2	TRBJ1-6	-	TGTGCCAGCAGTGAAGGCCCAGGACAGCTCCTCCACTTT	CASSEGPGQLLHF
-	TRBV29-1	TRBJ1-2	-	TGCAGCGTTGAAACGGGAACTTATGGCTACACCTTC	CSVETGTYGYTF